This paragraph covers one T cell receptor beta chain sequence. Antigen: not known. The V end lost 2 bases, the J end lost 2 bases, and 7 bases lay between the germline ends. CDR1 and CDR2 (germline): LGHDT, YNNKEL (reference sequence). The CDR3 is 14 residues long. Tagging with unique molecular identifiers was applied to individual cDNA molecules. MiXCR, applied by TCRdb to the 5' RACE reads, yields one record per CDR3 protein. In the table there are 65,000 to 80,000 distinct CDR3 sequences, about 13% of which are singletons. This record comes from a study of early T cells in non-severe SARS-CoV-2 infection. Study-level findings and limits: Private and CD4 specificities were missed by VDJdb matching, which favored anti-spike CD8 responses.

The sequenced material came from whole blood. This receptor was obtained from an adult who was a healthcare worker with PCR-confirmed SARS-CoV-2 infection or an uninfected control (not recorded which). V usage is TRBV3-1 and J usage is TRBJ1-5; D gene uncertain. The CDR3, as DNA: TGTGCCAGCAGCCAAACCCTTGGCAATCAGCCCCAGCATTTT. The encoded protein is CASSQTLGNQPQHF.